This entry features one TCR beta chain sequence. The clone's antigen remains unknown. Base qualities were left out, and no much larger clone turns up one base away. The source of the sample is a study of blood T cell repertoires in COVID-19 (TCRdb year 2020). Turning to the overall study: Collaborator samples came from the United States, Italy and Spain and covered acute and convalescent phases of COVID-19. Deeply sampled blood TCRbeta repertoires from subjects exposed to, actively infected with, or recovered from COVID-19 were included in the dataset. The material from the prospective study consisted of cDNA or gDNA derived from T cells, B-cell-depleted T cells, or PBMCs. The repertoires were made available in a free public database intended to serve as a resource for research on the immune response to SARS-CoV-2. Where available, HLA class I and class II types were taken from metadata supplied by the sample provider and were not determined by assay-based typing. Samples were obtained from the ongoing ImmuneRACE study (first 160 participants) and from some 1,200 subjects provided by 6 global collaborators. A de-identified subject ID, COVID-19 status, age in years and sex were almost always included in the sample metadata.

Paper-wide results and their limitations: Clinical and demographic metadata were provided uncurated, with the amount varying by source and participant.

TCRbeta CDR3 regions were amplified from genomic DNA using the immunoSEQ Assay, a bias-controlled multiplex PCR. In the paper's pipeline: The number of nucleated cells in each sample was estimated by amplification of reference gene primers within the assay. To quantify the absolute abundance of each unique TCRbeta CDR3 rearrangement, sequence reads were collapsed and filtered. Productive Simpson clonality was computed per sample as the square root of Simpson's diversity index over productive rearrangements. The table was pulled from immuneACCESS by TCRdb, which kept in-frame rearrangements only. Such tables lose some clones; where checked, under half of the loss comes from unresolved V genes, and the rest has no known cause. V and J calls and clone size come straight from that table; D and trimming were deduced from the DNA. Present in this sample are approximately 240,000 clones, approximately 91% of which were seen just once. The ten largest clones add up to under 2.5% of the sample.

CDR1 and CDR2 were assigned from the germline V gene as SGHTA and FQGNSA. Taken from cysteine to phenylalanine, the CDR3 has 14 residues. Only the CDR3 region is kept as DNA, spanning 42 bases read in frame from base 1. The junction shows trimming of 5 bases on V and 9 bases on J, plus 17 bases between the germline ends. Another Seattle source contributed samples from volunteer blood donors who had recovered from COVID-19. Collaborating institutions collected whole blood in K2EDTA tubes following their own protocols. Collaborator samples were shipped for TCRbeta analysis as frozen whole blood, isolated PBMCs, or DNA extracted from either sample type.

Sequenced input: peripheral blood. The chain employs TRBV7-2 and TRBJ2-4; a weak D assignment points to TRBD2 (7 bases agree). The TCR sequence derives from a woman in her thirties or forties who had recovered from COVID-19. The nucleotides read TGTGCCAGCAGCCTCCACGGGGGGCCAGCCATTCAGTACTTC. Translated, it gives CASSLHGGPAIQYF.